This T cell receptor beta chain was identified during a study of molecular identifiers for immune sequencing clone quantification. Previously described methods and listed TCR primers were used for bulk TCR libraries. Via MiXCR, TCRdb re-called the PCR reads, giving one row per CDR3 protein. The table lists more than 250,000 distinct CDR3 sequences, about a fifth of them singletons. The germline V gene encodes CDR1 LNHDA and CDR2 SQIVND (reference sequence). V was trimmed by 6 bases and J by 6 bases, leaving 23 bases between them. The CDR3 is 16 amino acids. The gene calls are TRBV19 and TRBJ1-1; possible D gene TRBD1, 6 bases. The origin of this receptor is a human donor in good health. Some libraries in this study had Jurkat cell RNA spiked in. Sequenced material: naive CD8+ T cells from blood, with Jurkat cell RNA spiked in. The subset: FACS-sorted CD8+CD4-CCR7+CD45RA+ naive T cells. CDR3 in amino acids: CASRNSDGGGGSEAFF. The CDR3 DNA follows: TGTGCCAGTAGAAACTCGGACGGCGGGGGGGGCTCTGAAGCTTTCTTT.